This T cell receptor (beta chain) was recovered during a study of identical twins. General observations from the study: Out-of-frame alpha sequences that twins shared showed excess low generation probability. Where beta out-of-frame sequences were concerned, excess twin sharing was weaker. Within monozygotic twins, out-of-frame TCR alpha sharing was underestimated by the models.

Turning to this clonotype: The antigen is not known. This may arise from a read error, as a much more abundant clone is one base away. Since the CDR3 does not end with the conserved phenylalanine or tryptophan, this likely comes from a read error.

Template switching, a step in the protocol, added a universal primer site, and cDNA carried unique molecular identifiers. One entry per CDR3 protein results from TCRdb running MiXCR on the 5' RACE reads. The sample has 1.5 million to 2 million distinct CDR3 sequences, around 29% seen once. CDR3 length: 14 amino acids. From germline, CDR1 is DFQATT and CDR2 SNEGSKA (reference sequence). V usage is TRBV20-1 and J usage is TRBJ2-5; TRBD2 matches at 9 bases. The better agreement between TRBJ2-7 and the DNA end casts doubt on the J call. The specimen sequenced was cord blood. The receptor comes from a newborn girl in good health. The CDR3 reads CSATVAGDTYEQYS. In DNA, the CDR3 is TGCAGTGCTACCGTAGCGGGGGACACCTACGAGCAGTACTCC.